This TCR beta chain was documented in a study of Graves' ophthalmopathy and Graves' hyperthyroidism. On the study more broadly: The study drew peripheral blood at initial diagnosis, before any treatment.

V was shortened by 2 bases and J by 4 bases, with 14 bases between the two germline ends. Germline loops: CDR1 DFQATT, CDR2 SNEGSKA (reference sequence). This CDR3 comprises 15 residues. The study amplified TCR beta CDR3 regions using RNA transcripts. The workflow started with a first-round RT-PCR run with HTBI primers and then moved on to a second-round multiplex PCR. MiXCR was run by TCRdb on the multiplex PCR reads, yielding one entry per CDR3 protein. The sample has a few hundred thousand distinct CDR3 sequences; around 20% are singletons. This clonotype was observed many times. Other autoimmune diseases, uncontrolled infections, pregnancy or lactation excluded patients from enrollment. The PBMCs had their origin in 7.5 to 10 ml of fresh peripheral blood.

Sequencing was done on a sample of peripheral blood. This clonotype originated in a woman between 18 and 30 years old with stable Graves' hyperthyroidism. V usage is TRBV20-1 and J usage is TRBJ2-2; tentatively, D is TRBD1 or TRBD2 (5 bases each). CDR3 DNA: TGCAGTGCTAGACCTGGGACCAAGACCACCGGGGAGCTGTTTTTT. Its protein is CSARPGTKTTGELFF.